This T cell receptor beta chain emerged from a study of blood T cell repertoires in COVID-19. V was trimmed by 4 bases and J by 9 bases, leaving 12 bases between them. Germline CDR1 MNHEY, CDR2 SVGEGT. The CDR3 contains 12 residues. Individuals aged about 18 to 100 years were recruited from approximately 22 US areas. Produced via immunoSEQ multiplex PCR; TCRdb's table is partial and in-frame only. The sample contains 150,000 to 200,000 clones, approximately 80% of which appear only once. This chain connects TRBV6-2 or TRBV6-3 to TRBJ1-2; no reliable D call. Sequencing was carried out using PBMCs or T cells enriched from blood (not recorded which). This sequence was found in a woman aged 60 to 75 with acute COVID-19. The DNA for the CDR3 is TGTGCCAGCAGTTTCGAAAACACACGCTACACCTTC. Protein product: CASSFENTRYTF.